These 10 T cell receptor beta chains were sequenced from one sample in a study of T cells in Graves' hyperthyroidism and ophthalmopathy. Amplification of TCR beta CDR3 regions was performed using RNA transcripts as template. HTBI primers were the set used in a first-round RT-PCR of the TCR CDR3. TCRdb recomputed calls from the multiplex PCR reads with MiXCR, one row per CDR3 protein. The repertoire has approximately 590,000 distinct CDR3 sequences, 46% of them found once; the top ten carry just over 8%. Sequencing input: peripheral blood or thyroid tissue (not recorded which). The receptors originated from a woman aged 18-29 years with Graves' hyperthyroidism.

This clonotype was seen more than once but under ten times. The rearrangement joins TRBV7-1 to TRBJ2-7; 12 bases line up with TRBD2. TRBV7-1 is an ORF for which the function is uncertain. J gave up 3 bases and V 1 base, and 4 bases lay outside the gene matches. The CDR3 has 16 amino acids. The CDR3, as DNA: TGTGCCAGCAGCTCAGGACTAGCGGGAGTAGGCTACGAGCAGTACTTC. Protein sequence: CASSSGLAGVGYEQYF.

This clonotype was detected only once. The V and J genes are TRBV2 and TRBJ1-3; 7 positions agree with TRBD1. The V gene end was trimmed by 5 bases and the J gene end by 9 bases; junction bases not matched to a gene: 10. This CDR3 spans 14 amino acids. Germline loops: CDR1 SNHLY, CDR2 FYNNEI. The CDR3 reads CASSSGQSFGTIYF. In nucleotides, the CDR3 is TGTGCCAGCAGTTCGGGACAGTCCTTTGGCACCATATATTTT.

The chain carries TRBV29-1 and TRBJ1-1; tentative D call: TRBD1 (6 bases). The CDR3 sequence is 11 residues long. Per the germline V gene, CDR1 is SQVTM and CDR2 is ANQGSEA. The germline V and J ends were trimmed by 2 bases and 8 bases, with 9 bases remaining between them. The CDR3 is CSVETGPEAFF. CDR3 DNA sequence: TGCAGCGTTGAAACAGGGCCGGAAGCTTTCTTT.

This clonotype was counted a few times. This chain joins TRBV19 and TRBJ1-4; D ambiguous. The germline V gene encodes CDR1 LNHDA and CDR2 SQIVND (reference sequence). V lost 3 bases to trimming and J lost 11 bases, with 16 bases between them. This CDR3 region has 14 residues. The DNA of the CDR3 is TGTGCCAGTAGTATCACTGTGACGGTTGGGAAACTGTTTTTT. Translating gives CASSITVTVGKLFF.

The chain employs TRBV7-6 and TRBJ1-1; TRBD1 might be the D (5 bases). This CDR3 spans 18 amino acids. V lost 6 bases and J 0 bases, leaving 23 bases between the germline ends. Germline-derived CDR1 and CDR2 are SGHVS and FNYEAQ. CDR3 nucleotide sequence: TGTGCCAGCAGATTGGGAACTTTTCCAGACAGAGTGAACACTGAAGCTTTCTTT. It encodes CASRLGTFPDRVNTEAFF.

Worth noting for this clonotype: At one end the junction does not follow the germline gene, possibly because of a read error. The genes are TRBV25-1 and TRBJ1-4; TRBD1 aligns across 10 bases. From germline, CDR1 is MGHDK and CDR2 SYGVNS. The length of the CDR3 is 14 residues. For the CDR3, the DNA is TGCAGTGCTAGAGTCGGACAGGGGGACGAAAAACTGTTTTTT. This gives the protein CSARVGQGDEKLFF.

The rearrangement links TRBV24-1 to TRBJ2-3; the match to TRBD2 covers 8 bases. V dropped 4 bases and J dropped 7; count of bases not matched to a gene: 9. CDR1 and CDR2 from the germline V gene are KGHDR and SFDVKD. There are 15 residues in the CDR3. Here the CDR3 reads CATSELAETGNTQYF. CDR3 nucleotides: TGTGCCACCAGTGAACTAGCGGAAACAGGGAATACGCAGTATTTT.

This clonotype was detected ten times or more. J is TRBJ1-6 and V is TRBV2; D is ambiguous. The CDR3 spans 14 residues. Germline CDR1 and CDR2: SNHLY and FYNNEI. Deletions cut 2 bases from V and 7 bases from J, with 9 bases between. CDR3 in DNA: TGTGCCAGCAGTGAATTTAAAGCGAATTCACCCCTCCACTTT. Encoded protein: CASSEFKANSPLHF.

This clonotype was observed a few times. The V call is TRBV30, the J call TRBJ1-2; the match to TRBD1 covers 7 bases. J lost 7 bases, V lost 3 bases, and 8 bases had no gene match. The CDR3 has 13 residues. The germline V gene encodes CDR1 GTSNPN and CDR2 SVGIG (reference sequence). CDR3: CAWRNPTGSGYTF. The DNA for the CDR3 is TGTGCCTGGAGGAACCCGACAGGGTCTGGCTACACCTTC. The full variable domain, its missing parts supplied by reference TRBV30 and TRBJ1-2, is SQTIHQWPATLVQPVGSPLSLECTVEGTSNPNLYWYRQAAGRGLQLLFYSVGIGQISSEVPQNLSASRPQDRQFILSSKKLLLSDSGFYLCAWRNPTGSGYTFGSGTRLTVV.

The V call is TRBV7-9, the J call TRBJ2-5; weak D call: TRBD2 (5 bases). Trimming removed 0 bases from V and 10 bases from J, with 6 bases in between. Per germline, CDR1 SEHNR and CDR2 FQNEAQ (reference sequence). The CDR3 runs to 11 residues. The CDR3 sequence is CASSLAGDQYF. DNA for the CDR3: TGTGCCAGCAGCTTAGCGGGAGACCAGTACTTC.